Sequencing of this T cell receptor (beta chain) was carried out in a study of blood T cell repertoires in COVID-19. In the study overall: There were acute and convalescent COVID-19 samples, and they came from the United States, Italy and Spain. PBMCs, B-cell-depleted T cells, or T cells provided the cDNA or gDNA that made up the material.

The Seattle patients, enrolled during active infection, were followed longitudinally. Here immunoSEQ multiplex PCR was the method, and the copy in TCRdb shows in-frame clones only, minus some. There are about 160,000 clones in the sample; roughly 86% occur only once, and less than 0.7% lies in the top ten. The CDR3 totals 13 residues. Looked up from germline, CDR1 is SGHTA and CDR2 is FQGTGA. V gave up 2 bases and J gave up 13 bases; unmatched junction bases: 8. The rearrangement joins TRBV7-3 to TRBJ2-1; TRBD1 matches at 7 bases. This clonotype was obtained from a man aged 55 to 69 with COVID-19, enrolled during active disease. Sequenced sample: peripheral blood. The CDR3 protein is CASSLDQRTGQFF. In DNA form, the CDR3 reads TGTGCCAGCAGCTTAGACCAAAGGACAGGCCAGTTCTTC.